A single sample gave rise to the 30 T cell receptor beta chains below, sequenced in a study of sequential checkpoint blockade in melanoma. Sequenced by immunoSEQ multiplex PCR; TCRdb stores in-frame clones only, minus some. In the table there are more than 4,500 clones, about a sixth of which are singletons. Specified treatment: randomized to nivolumab then ipilimumab (arm A) or the reverse (arm B). The sequenced sample was tumor tissue (inferred from file names), obtained from a patient given nivolumab and ipilimumab in sequence. The receptors were gathered from a human donor with melanoma.

Sample share makes this clone medium-sized (0.01 to 0.1%). The chain couples TRBV6-8 to TRBJ2-3; 7 bases fit TRBD1. Germline assignment: CDR1 MNHGY and CDR2 SAAAGT. After removal of 5 bases from V and 5 bases from J, the junction contained 7 bases not matched to a gene. This CDR3 has 14 residues. This chain's CDR3 is CASSQGQPGDTQYF. As DNA, the CDR3 is TGTGCCAGCAGTCAGGGACAGCCCGGAGATACGCAGTATTTT.

This clone has only a few counts. The V and J genes are TRBV28 and TRBJ1-4; D may be TRBD1 (5 bases). V lost 3 bases and J 11 bases, leaving 19 bases between the germline ends. CDR3 length equals 15 residues. CDR1 MDHEN and CDR2 SYDVKM come from the germline V gene. The chain's CDR3 is CASSLHQGSGAKLFF. The CDR3 region has the DNA TGTGCCAGCAGTTTGCATCAGGGTTCCGGGGCGAAACTGTTTTTT.

This clone was observed many times. The chain is built from TRBV11-3 and TRBJ1-2, with no clear D. The CDR3 spans 14 residues. V was shortened by 5 bases and J by 5 bases, with 15 bases between the two germline ends. From germline, CDR1 is SGHNT and CDR2 YENEEA. DNA for the CDR3: TGTGCCAGCAGCCCCCGAGACAATACATATGGCTACACCTTC. This translates into CASSPRDNTYGYTF.

This clone was found a few times. The rearrangement links TRBV6-8 to TRBJ2-3, with D perhaps matching TRBD1 (6 bases). CDR3 length: 16 amino acids. Trimming left V 4 bases short and J 5 bases short, with 19 bases between. Germline V gene data show CDR1 as MNHGY and CDR2 as SAAAGT. The CDR3 bases are TGTGCCAGCAGTTCCTTACAGGGAGCGGTCGGAGATACGCAGTATTTT. Residues: CASSSLQGAVGDTQYF.

The chain carries TRBV7-4 and TRBJ2-1; TRBD2 might be the D (6 bases). Germline assignment: CDR1 SGHVT and CDR2 SQSDAQ. Trimming left V 1 base short and J 9 bases short, with 10 bases between. The CDR3 spans 13 residues. The DNA of the CDR3 is TGTGCCAGCAGCTTAGGAAGGAGGGCTGAGCAGTTCTTC. It codes for CASSLGRRAEQFF.

The chain is built from TRBV28 and TRBJ1-4; D ambiguous. The CDR3 consists of 14 residues. Germline CDR1 MDHEN, CDR2 SYDVKM. The ends were cut back, 9 bases at V and 10 bases at J, with 21 bases in the middle. CDR3 DNA: TGTGCCAGTATGGAGCCGGGCCCCCGGTCAAAACTGTTTTTT. Translating gives CASMEPGPRSKLFF.

This clone was picked up many times. Written as DNA, the CDR3 is TGTGCCAGCAGCCAAGGAAGAACAGGGCTTCGCTACGAGCAGTACTTC. Translating it yields CASSQGRTGLRYEQYF. The chain recombines TRBV11-3 with TRBJ2-7, with D tentatively TRBD1 (6 bases). CDR3 length: 16 residues. The V and J ends lost 5 bases and 3 bases respectively, with 20 bases between them. The germline V gene encodes CDR1 SGHNT and CDR2 YENEEA.

The CDR3 spells CATKTDSNTGELFF. In DNA form, the CDR3 reads TGCGCCACCAAAACGGACAGTAACACCGGGGAGCTGTTTTTT. This chain links TRBV5-1 with TRBJ2-2; a possible D gene is TRBD1 (6 bases). This CDR3 has 14 amino acids. Trimming removed 9 bases at V and 2 bases at J, with 14 bases between. Germline CDR1 SGHRS, CDR2 YFSETQ. Looking up the rest from reference TRBV5-1 and TRBJ2-2 gives the full variable domain: KAGVTQTPRYLIKTRGQQVTLSCSPISGHRSVSWYQQTPGQGLQFLFEYFSETQRNKGNFPGRFSGRQFSNSRSEMNVSTLELGDSALYLCATKTDSNTGELFFGEGSRLTVL.

This chain connects TRBV19 to TRBJ2-2; possibly TRBD1 for D (6 bases). CDR3 size: 19 residues. Germline lookup yields CDR1 LNHDA and CDR2 SQIVND (reference sequence). V shed 4 bases and J shed 5 bases, with 26 bases lying between them. The CDR3 DNA is TGTGCCAGTAGTACCCGACTACACGTTCAACAGGGTTTTACCGGGGAGCTGTTTTTT. Translation gives CASSTRLHVQQGFTGELFF. Complete variable domain (other parts from reference TRBV19 and TRBJ2-2): DGGITQSPKYLFRKEGQNVTLSCEQNLNHDAMYWYRQDPGQGLRLIYYSQIVNDFQKGDIAEGYSVSREKKESFPLTVTSAQKNPTAFYLCASSTRLHVQQGFTGELFFGEGSRLTVL.

This clone showed up just a few times. This chain links TRBV19 with TRBJ1-5; D remains unclear. V was clipped by 8 bases and J by 0 bases, with 20 bases between them. Germline lookup yields CDR1 LNHDA and CDR2 SQIVND (reference sequence). The CDR3 runs to 17 residues. This CDR3 reads CASHESFLLYSNQPQHF. DNA for the CDR3: TGTGCCAGTCACGAGAGCTTTTTGCTGTATAGCAATCAGCCCCAGCATTTT.

This clone was seen repeatedly, ten times or more. V usage is TRBV11-3 and J usage is TRBJ2-3, with D possibly being TRBD1 (6 bases). This CDR3 region has 14 residues. Germline V gene sequence: CDR1 SGHNT, CDR2 YENEEA. Trimming cost V 6 bases and J 0 bases, with 10 bases left between them. In DNA form, the CDR3 reads TGTGCCAGCAGTAAACAGGGTAGCACAGATACGCAGTATTTT. This translates into CASSKQGSTDTQYF. The variable domain in full, with the rest retrieved from reference TRBV11-3 and TRBJ2-3, is EAGVVQSPRYKIIEKKQPVAFWCNPISGHNTLYWYLQNLGQGPELLIRYENEEAVDDSQLPKDRFSAERLKGVDSTLKIQPAELGDSAVYLCASSKQGSTDTQYFGPGTRLTVL.

This clone was detected many times. The CDR3 reads CASRPIGRYSNQPQHF. DNA for the CDR3: TGTGCCAGCAGGCCTATCGGTCGGTATAGCAATCAGCCCCAGCATTTT. This chain connects TRBV9 to TRBJ1-5; D gene uncertain. The CDR3 is 16 amino acids. Germline CDR1 is SGDLS and CDR2 is YYNGEE. V was trimmed by 5 bases and J by 0 bases, leaving 15 bases between them.

By proportion, this clone is medium-sized (0.01 to 0.1%). The chain joins TRBV6-8 to TRBJ2-7, with D tentatively TRBD1 (6 bases). Per the germline V gene, CDR1 is MNHGY and CDR2 is SAAAGT. V dropped 5 bases and J dropped 6 bases, with 17 bases sitting between them. The CDR3 length is 14 residues. CDR3 amino acids: CASSPRTAKGEQYF. CDR3 DNA sequence: TGTGCCAGCAGTCCGCGGACAGCTAAGGGCGAGCAGTACTTC.

This clone has more than one count but fewer than ten. The chain uses TRBV6-1 and TRBJ2-1; 15 bases are a match to TRBD2. J lost 4 bases, V lost 1 base, and 5 bases had no gene match. CDR1 is MNHNS and CDR2 is SASEGT in the germline V gene. CDR3 length: 18 residues. The CDR3 here is CASSEGGTSGGPYNEQFF. The CDR3 DNA is TGTGCCAGCAGTGAAGGAGGGACTAGCGGGGGGCCTTACAATGAGCAGTTCTTC.

This sequence joins TRBV28 and TRBJ2-3; D is ambiguous. The CDR3 contains 12 residues. The germline V gene has CDR1 MDHEN and CDR2 SYDVKM. Trimming left V 3 bases short and J 5 bases short, with 6 bases between. The CDR3 region is CASSLDLDTQYF. The CDR3 bases are TGTGCCAGCAGTTTGGATTTAGATACGCAGTATTTT.

Details on this clone: Germline is not matched at one junction end, which may reflect a read error. J is TRBJ2-7 and V is TRBV6-1; 8 bases align to TRBD1. This CDR3 is built from 14 residues. The germline V gene has CDR1 MNHNS and CDR2 SASEGT. This CDR3 reads CAISEVQGAGEQYF. The CDR3 DNA sequence: TGTGCCATCAGTGAAGTGCAGGGGGCTGGAGAGCAGTACTTC.

This clone was detected a few times. J is TRBJ1-2 and V is TRBV4-1; D ambiguous. V was pared by 7 bases and J by 4 bases, with 13 bases between. CDR1 MGHRA and CDR2 YSYEKL come from the germline V gene. This CDR3 comprises 13 residues. The CDR3, as DNA: TGCGCCAGCAAAAGGGAAGGACTCTATGGCTACACCTTC. Its protein product is CASKREGLYGYTF.

The chain joins TRBV5-1 to TRBJ2-7, with TRBD1 matching 7 bases. CDR1 is SGHRS and CDR2 is YFSETQ in the germline V gene. The CDR3 covers 15 residues. The V gene end was trimmed by 4 bases and the J gene end by 4 bases; junction bases not matched to a gene: 11. The CDR3 spells CASSLDRASGYEQYF. For the CDR3, the DNA is TGCGCCAGCAGCCTCGACAGGGCAAGTGGGTACGAGCAGTACTTC.

The rearrangement uses TRBV10-3 and TRBJ1-2; a possible D gene is TRBD1 (5 bases). The CDR3 runs to 14 residues. The germline CDR1 and CDR2 sequences are ENHRY and SYGVKD. V lost 0 bases to trimming and J lost 6 bases, with 11 bases between them. Written as DNA, the CDR3 is TGTGCCATCAGTGAGTCGATTCTGGGGGATGGCTACACCTTC. Translating it yields CAISESILGDGYTF.

This clone was detected a few times. This sample includes further DNA sequences coding for the same CDR3. This chain connects TRBV28 to TRBJ1-5, with unresolved D. Trimming pared 2 bases from V and 7 bases from J, leaving 6 bases between. The CDR3 totals 12 residues. Germline V gene sequence: CDR1 MDHEN, CDR2 SYDVKM. The CDR3 nucleotides are TGTGCCAGCAGTTTAGCCAACCAGCCCCAGCATTTT. It specifies CASSLANQPQHF.

In this sample, this clone turned up many times. The genes are TRBV11-3 and TRBJ1-1; 8 nucleotides match TRBD1. CDR1 and CDR2 (germline): SGHNT, YENEEA. Trimming cost V 4 bases and J 4 bases; bases outside gene matches: 5. This CDR3 has 14 amino acids. The CDR3 loop reads CASSYYQGATEAFF. The DNA for the CDR3 is TGTGCCAGCAGCTATTACCAGGGGGCCACTGAAGCTTTCTTT.

This clone was seen only a few times. V usage is TRBV1 and J usage is TRBJ1-5; TRBD1, the table's D call, lacks a check against the DNA. TRBV1 is tagged as a pseudogene. The CDR3 extends over 17 amino acids. CDR3 DNA: TGCGCCAGCAGCCAAGATCTTTGGCAGGGGGGCAATCAGCCCCAGCATTTT. It translates to CASSQDLWQGGNQPQHF.

This clone is labeled medium-sized (0.01 to 0.1%). V usage is TRBV9 and J usage is TRBJ2-1; maybe TRBD1 (5 bases). Trimming removed 0 bases at V and 9 bases at J, with 16 bases between. This CDR3 region has 15 residues. In germline, CDR1 is SGDLS, CDR2 YYNGEE. The CDR3 protein is CASSVGGRPVGEQFF. Written as DNA, the CDR3 is TGTGCCAGCAGCGTAGGGGGCAGGCCCGTCGGTGAGCAGTTCTTC.

Many counts were recorded for this clone. The rearrangement joins TRBV11-3 to TRBJ1-6; TRBD1 is a possible D gene (5 bases). The germline V and J ends were trimmed by 5 bases and 9 bases, with 14 bases remaining between them. This CDR3 is 14 amino acids long. CDR1 and CDR2 (germline): SGHNT, YENEEA. This CDR3 reads CASSSRVPGSPLHF. The CDR3 region has the DNA TGTGCCAGCAGCAGCAGGGTGCCAGGTTCACCCCTCCACTTT.

The chain joins TRBV12-5 to TRBJ2-5; D possibly corresponds to TRBD1 (6 bases). The V end lost 5 bases, the J end lost 5 bases, and 15 bases lay between the germline ends. Per the germline V gene, CDR1 is LGHNT and CDR2 is FRNRAP. The CDR3 sequence is 14 residues long. Written as DNA, the CDR3 is TGTGCTAGTGGTCCGGGAACAGGGACGGAGACCCAGTACTTC. This sequence encodes CASGPGTGTETQYF.

V gene TRBV19 combines with J gene TRBJ2-2; TRBD1 aligns across 9 bases. This CDR3 contains 18 residues. Germline values: CDR1 LNHDA, CDR2 SQIVND (reference sequence). V shed 3 bases and J 3 bases; nucleotides not matched to a gene: 11. DNA of the CDR3: TGTGCCAGTAGTATCAGGGGACAGGGACTTGGGGACACCGGGGAGCTGTTTTTT. It yields the protein CASSIRGQGLGDTGELFF.

The chain couples TRBV5-1 to TRBJ2-3; TRBD2 matches 7 bases. Germline V gene sequence: CDR1 SGHRS, CDR2 YFSETQ. The CDR3 loop spans 16 amino acids. Trimming removed 3 bases from V and 2 bases from J; junction bases left unmatched: 9. CDR3 in DNA: TGCGCCAGCAGCTGGGAGGTGGGACTACACACAGATACGCAGTATTTT. It codes for CASSWEVGLHTDTQYF.

This clone is labeled medium-sized. V and J are TRBV11-3 and TRBJ2-7; 13 bases line up with TRBD2. This CDR3 has 15 residues. Germline V lookup: CDR1 SGHNT, CDR2 YENEEA. J was trimmed by 3 bases and V by 4 bases; bases with no gene match: 3. The CDR3 region has the DNA TGTGCCAGCAGCTCCCGGACTAGCGGGGGCTACGAGCAGTACTTC. Translated, it gives CASSSRTSGGYEQYF.

The chain links TRBV1 to TRBJ2-1; the D call of TRBD2 is as the table states it, not checked on the DNA. TRBV1 is recorded as a pseudogene. The CDR3 contains 19 residues. The CDR3 bases are TGCGCCAGCAGCCAAGATCGGGTTAGCGGGGGGGCCCACCACAATGAGCAGTTCTTC. It translates to CASSQDRVSGGAHHNEQFF.

This clone appeared many times. This chain links TRBV11-3 with TRBJ1-1; TRBD1 is a possible D gene (6 bases). The CDR3 has 14 amino acids. V was pared by 5 bases and J by 2 bases, with 12 bases between. Germline V gives CDR1 SGHNT, CDR2 YENEEA. CDR3 residues: CASSAPDSNTEAFF. CDR3 sequence (DNA): TGTGCCAGCAGCGCGCCGGACAGTAACACTGAAGCTTTCTTT. Using reference TRBV11-3 and TRBJ1-1 for the parts outside the CDR3, the full variable domain is EAGVVQSPRYKIIEKKQPVAFWCNPISGHNTLYWYLQNLGQGPELLIRYENEEAVDDSQLPKDRFSAERLKGVDSTLKIQPAELGDSAVYLCASSAPDSNTEAFFGQGTRLTVV.